The next 30 T cell receptor beta chains were all read from a single sample in a study of early T cells in non-severe SARS-CoV-2 infection. MiXCR was run by TCRdb on the 5' RACE reads, yielding one entry per CDR3 protein. The table includes approximately 41,000 distinct CDR3 sequences, 3.5% to 5% detected once. Source material: whole blood. All receptors derive from an adult who was a healthcare worker with PCR-confirmed SARS-CoV-2 infection or an uninfected control (not recorded which).

This clonotype was found many times. The chain joins TRBV30 to TRBJ2-1; D tentatively reads TRBD1 or TRBD2 (5 bases each). Germline V gene sequence: CDR1 GTSNPN, CDR2 SVGIG (reference sequence). Trimming removed 0 bases at V and 9 bases at J, with 18 bases between. The CDR3 sequence is 15 residues long. The CDR3 sequence: CAWSVARGPEGEQFF. For the CDR3, the DNA is TGTGCCTGGAGTGTTGCCCGGGGCCCGGAAGGTGAGCAGTTCTTC.

This clonotype was seen at least ten times. The rearrangement joins TRBV4-1 to TRBJ2-3; 13 bases are a match to TRBD2. The germline CDR1 and CDR2 sequences are MGHRA and YSYEKL. Germline trimming cut 1 base from V and 1 base from J; bases unmatched to any gene: 14. The CDR3 consists of 21 residues. The CDR3 bases are TGCGCCAGCAGCCAAGGGATCCTCCGACTAGCGGGGGGCCGAGGCACAGATACGCAGTATTTT. Protein: CASSQGILRLAGGRGTDTQYF.

Many counts were recorded for this clonotype. This rearrangement joins TRBV3-1 to TRBJ2-7; 12 bases are a match to TRBD1. CDR3 size: 16 residues. Trimming removed 0 bases from V and 9 bases from J; junction bases left unmatched: 9. Germline CDR1 is LGHDT and CDR2 is YNNKEL (reference sequence). The DNA of the CDR3 is TGTGCCAGCAGCCAAGATCAAATCCGGGACAGGGGGCTGCAGTACTTC. It specifies CASSQDQIRDRGLQYF.

This clonotype was seen repeatedly, ten times or more. V and J are TRBV2 and TRBJ2-6, with D perhaps matching TRBD1 (5 bases). Trimming pared 11 bases from V and 4 bases from J, leaving 21 bases between. The CDR3 extends over 16 amino acids. Germline-derived CDR1 and CDR2 are SNHLY and FYNNEI. CDR3 bases: TGTGCCCGAGCAAGTTCAGGGTACAGGGGGGCCAACGTCCTGACTTTC. Its protein is CARASSGYRGANVLTF.

This clonotype is medium-sized (0.01 to 0.1%) within its sample. The chain uses TRBV19 and TRBJ1-5; no reliable D call. The germline V gene has CDR1 LNHDA and CDR2 SQIVND (reference sequence). This CDR3 has 16 amino acids. V was cut by 0 bases and J by 3 bases, with 12 bases left in between. The CDR3 bases are TGTGCCAGTAGTATAGAGGCGGCCCAGAACAATCAGCCCCAGCATTTT. It is translated as CASSIEAAQNNQPQHF.

This clonotype was seen repeatedly, ten times or more. The rearrangement joins TRBV9 to TRBJ2-5; 13 bases align to TRBD2. There are 19 residues in the CDR3. After removal of 0 bases from V and 2 bases from J, the junction contained 10 bases not matched to a gene. Germline-derived CDR1 and CDR2 are SGDLS and YYNGEE. The CDR3, as DNA: TGTGCCAGCAGCGTAGGTTGGACTAGCGGGGGTGCCGATCAAGAGACCCAGTACTTC. Protein sequence: CASSVGWTSGGADQETQYF.

The V call is TRBV5-1, the J call TRBJ2-1; a weak D match, TRBD2 (5 bases). V lost 4 bases to trimming and J lost 5 bases, with 10 bases between them. In germline, CDR1 is SGHRS, CDR2 YFSETQ. The CDR3 totals 13 residues. The CDR3 region is CASSPGVNNEQFF. DNA of the CDR3: TGCGCCAGCAGCCCCGGGGTTAACAATGAGCAGTTCTTC. The full variable domain, its missing parts supplied by reference TRBV5-1 and TRBJ2-1, is KAGVTQTPRYLIKTRGQQVTLSCSPISGHRSVSWYQQTPGQGLQFLFEYFSETQRNKGNFPGRFSGRQFSNSRSEMNVSTLELGDSALYLCASSPGVNNEQFFGPGTRLTVL.

In its sample, this clonotype was seen many times. The conserved phenylalanine or tryptophan is not found at the CDR3 terminus, so this likely reflects a read error. For the CDR3, the DNA is TGTGCCAGCAGCGTAGTAAGTATAATCGGGTCCTACGAGCAGTACATC. As protein: CASSVVSIIGSYEQYI. V usage is TRBV9 and J usage is TRBJ2-7, with no clear D. V lost 0 bases, J lost 1 base, and 14 bases lay in between. Looked up from germline, CDR1 is SGDLS and CDR2 is YYNGEE. The CDR3 has 16 residues.

This clonotype came up many times. The chain uses TRBV12-3 or TRBV12-4 and TRBJ1-1; D call uncertain. V shed 1 base and J shed 0 bases, with 12 bases lying between them. The CDR3 extends over 16 amino acids. CDR3 DNA: TGTGCCAGCAGTTTAGAAACGGGATTCATGAACACTGAAGCTTTCTTT. It is translated as CASSLETGFMNTEAFF.

Ten or more counts support this clonotype. This rearrangement joins TRBV20-1 to TRBJ1-1, with 10 bases lining up with TRBD1. CDR1 DFQATT and CDR2 SNEGSKA come from the germline V gene (reference sequence). The trim removed 1 base at V and 6 bases at J, leaving 5 bases unmatched. The CDR3 is 14 amino acids. The CDR3 DNA sequence: TGCAGTGCTAGAGTCGGACAGGGGGGCGCTGAAGCTTTCTTT. Protein: CSARVGQGGAEAFF.

The sample holds one count of this clonotype. It may be a read error: a sequence one base away is much more abundant. The chain uses TRBV5-6 and TRBJ2-7; weak D call: TRBD2 (5 bases). The germline V and J ends were trimmed by 2 bases and 3 bases, with 15 bases remaining between them. The CDR3 is 15 residues long. From germline, CDR1 is SGHDT and CDR2 YYEEEE. CDR3 bases: TGTGCCAGCAGCTTCGGGATTCTAAGTAGCTACGAGCAGTACTTC. This encodes CASSFGILSSYEQYF.

The sample holds many counts of this clonotype. The V gene is TRBV6-1, the J gene TRBJ1-2; D ambiguous. This CDR3 contains 14 residues. V gave up 0 bases and J gave up 4 bases, with 9 bases separating them. The germline V gene encodes CDR1 MNHNS and CDR2 SASEGT. The CDR3 region has the DNA TGTGCCAGCAGTGAAGCCGGAAGAGGCTATGGCTACACCTTC. Its translation is CASSEAGRGYGYTF.

This sequence joins TRBV30 and TRBJ2-7; possibly TRBD1 for D (5 bases). Trimming pared 5 bases from V and 3 bases from J, leaving 11 bases between. Germline V lookup: CDR1 GTSNPN, CDR2 SVGIG (reference sequence). The CDR3 runs to 12 residues. The CDR3 here is CAWGPQGYEQYF. The CDR3 bases are TGTGCCTGGGGCCCCCAGGGCTACGAGCAGTACTTC.

There are many counts of this clonotype. The CDR3 region has the DNA TGCGCCAGCAGGGCGGGGGGGCCGGCAGATACGCAGTATTTT. Amino acid sequence: CASRAGGPADTQYF. The V call is TRBV4-1, the J call TRBJ2-3, with TRBD2 matching 9 bases. J gave up 4 bases and V 6 bases, and 5 bases lay outside the gene matches. The CDR3 is made up of 14 amino acids. Germline V CDR1 and CDR2: MGHRA, YSYEKL.

In its sample, this clonotype was seen many times. The CDR3 loop is CASSLRMGRINQPQHF. CDR3 nucleotide sequence: TGTGCCAGCAGTCTAAGGATGGGACGGATCAATCAGCCCCAGCATTTT. The chain recombines TRBV6-1 with TRBJ1-5; TRBD1 might be the D (5 bases). Per the germline V gene, CDR1 is MNHNS and CDR2 is SASEGT. CDR3 length: 16 residues. Trimming removed 5 bases from V and 3 bases from J, with 17 bases in between.

The genes are TRBV12-3 or TRBV12-4 and TRBJ2-7; a weak D match, TRBD1 (6 bases). The CDR3 is 13 residues long. The ends were cut back, 7 bases at V and 6 bases at J, with 16 bases in the middle. The CDR3 nucleotides read TGTGCCAGCACCCTACAGGGTGTCTTCGAGCAGTACTTC. Protein sequence: CASTLQGVFEQYF.

This clonotype was observed a few times. J is TRBJ1-1 and V is TRBV4-1, with a possible D match to TRBD1 (5 bases). Germline loops: CDR1 MGHRA, CDR2 YSYEKL. CDR3 length: 13 residues. Trimming cost V 4 bases and J 5 bases, with 11 bases left between them. This chain's CDR3 is CASSLVGVTEAFF. The CDR3 nucleotides read TGCGCCAGCAGCCTTGTGGGGGTTACTGAAGCTTTCTTT.

The V call is TRBV6-1, the J call TRBJ2-5; 7 bases agree with TRBD2. This CDR3 has 12 residues. Germline trimming cut 7 bases from V and 5 bases from J; bases unmatched to any gene: 4. Germline CDR1 MNHNS, CDR2 SASEGT. CDR3 sequence: CASIKRGETQYF. CDR3 bases: TGTGCCAGCATAAAGCGGGGTGAGACCCAGTACTTC.

This clonotype was detected many times. V usage is TRBV5-1 and J usage is TRBJ2-3; no clear D. This CDR3 comprises 14 residues. Germline V lookup: CDR1 SGHRS, CDR2 YFSETQ. With 4 bases removed from V and 3 bases from J, the gap between germline ends came to 12 bases. CDR3: CASSIGETTDTQYF. The CDR3 nucleotides are TGCGCCAGCAGCATTGGAGAGACGACAGATACGCAGTATTTT.

This chain links TRBV12-3 or TRBV12-4 with TRBJ2-5; possibly TRBD2 for D (5 bases). CDR3 size: 12 residues. V lost 5 bases and J lost 4, with 8 bases in between. This CDR3 is CASSEAAETQYF. The CDR3 DNA sequence: TGTGCCAGCAGTGAAGCGGCAGAGACCCAGTACTTC.

The table lists this clonotype with many counts. This chain connects TRBV3-1 to TRBJ2-2, with a possible D match to TRBD2 (5 bases). This CDR3 is 14 amino acids long. Germline values: CDR1 LGHDT, CDR2 YNNKEL (reference sequence). V lost 0 bases, J lost 6 bases, and 8 bases lay in between. The CDR3 is CASSQERGSGELFF. CDR3 nucleotides: TGTGCCAGCAGCCAAGAACGGGGATCCGGGGAGCTGTTTTTT.

This clonotype was seen repeatedly, ten times or more. The CDR3 DNA reads as TGTGCCAGCAGCTTGCCGGGGGGGCTTAATGAGCAGTTCTTC. Its translation: CASSLPGGLNEQFF. The chain carries TRBV7-9 and TRBJ2-1, with 8 bases identical to TRBD2. The CDR3 is 14 residues long. Germline V gene sequence: CDR1 SEHNR, CDR2 FQNEAQ (reference sequence). The V segment lost 3 bases and the J segment 7 bases; nucleotides outside the gene matches: 5.

This clonotype occurred many times. The rearrangement links TRBV6-1 to TRBJ1-5, with D perhaps matching TRBD1 (6 bases). CDR3 length equals 15 residues. V was pared by 5 bases and J by 0 bases, with 11 bases between. Germline V gene lookup returns CDR1 MNHNS and CDR2 SASEGT. CDR3 DNA sequence: TGTGCCAGCAGTCGGGACATTTATAGCAATCAGCCCCAGCATTTT. It codes for CASSRDIYSNQPQHF.

This clonotype counts as medium-sized. This chain connects TRBV5-1 to TRBJ1-2; 11 nucleotides agree with TRBD1. Per the germline V gene, CDR1 is SGHRS and CDR2 is YFSETQ. The CDR3 has 14 amino acids. The junction had 4 bases not matched to a gene; V was cut back by 4 bases and J by 5 bases. DNA for the CDR3: TGCGCCAGCAGCGGTGGACAGGGGGCTTATGGCTACACCTTC. It yields the protein CASSGGQGAYGYTF.

This clonotype has ten or more counts. The chain carries TRBV5-5 and TRBJ2-5; 10 bases agree with TRBD2. This CDR3 region has 14 residues. Per the germline V gene, CDR1 is SGHKS and CDR2 is YYEKEE (reference sequence). V shed 4 bases and J 4 bases; nucleotides not matched to a gene: 4. As DNA, the CDR3 is TGTGCCAGCAGCCCCCGGACTAGCGGAGAGACCCAGTACTTC. The encoded protein is CASSPRTSGETQYF.

This clonotype came up many times. The gene calls are TRBV2 and TRBJ2-7; 8 bases fit TRBD1. J gave up 6 bases and V 1 base, and 8 bases lay outside the gene matches. This CDR3 spans 15 amino acids. Germline CDR1 and CDR2: SNHLY and FYNNEI. The CDR3 sequence is CASSEEQGEYGEQYF. The CDR3 nucleotides read TGTGCCAGCAGTGAAGAACAGGGGGAATACGGCGAGCAGTACTTC.

This clonotype occurred many times. V usage is TRBV4-1 and J usage is TRBJ2-2, with a tentative D call TRBD2 (5 bases). In germline, CDR1 is MGHRA, CDR2 YSYEKL. V gave up 4 bases and J gave up 7 bases, with 10 bases separating them. The CDR3 length is 13 residues. CDR3 DNA sequence: TGCGCCAGCAGCCCGTCGGGGAACGGGGAGCTGTTTTTT. Its protein is CASSPSGNGELFF.

This clonotype has ten or more counts. The chain links TRBV20-1 to TRBJ2-5; 7 bases line up with TRBD1. Germline values: CDR1 DFQATT, CDR2 SNEGSKA (reference sequence). The CDR3 runs to 12 residues. V shed 6 bases and J 5 bases; nucleotides not matched to a gene: 6. The CDR3 nucleotides are TGCAGTGCGCGACAGGGTATTGAGACCCAGTACTTC. Protein product: CSARQGIETQYF.

In its sample, this clonotype was seen many times. The chain carries TRBV5-6 and TRBJ1-2; D unclear. Trimming pared 2 bases from V and 1 base from J, leaving 3 bases between. The CDR3 totals 12 residues. CDR1 and CDR2 (germline): SGHDT, YYEEEE. The CDR3 DNA reads as TGTGCCAGCAGCTTTCTTAACTATGGCTACACCTTC. As protein: CASSFLNYGYTF.

The table lists this clonotype with many counts. The V and J genes are TRBV20-1 and TRBJ1-1; 7 positions match TRBD1. CDR3 size: 15 residues. Per germline, CDR1 DFQATT and CDR2 SNEGSKA (reference sequence). J lost 10 bases, V lost 6 bases, and 20 bases had no gene match. This chain's CDR3 is CSAPGGGITLRGAFF. The CDR3 region has the DNA TGCAGTGCCCCAGGGGGGGGCATTACCTTAAGGGGAGCTTTCTTT.